The TCR beta chain described here comes from a study of T-cell reconstitution after alpha-beta-depleted transplantation in children. CDR1 is SEHNR, CDR2 FQNEAQ, per germline (reference sequence). This CDR3 has 17 residues. The V and J ends lost 1 base and 0 bases respectively, with 14 bases between them. Using unique molecular identifiers, the investigators prepared the TCRbeta library. TCRdb redid the calling of the PCR reads with MiXCR, one entry per CDR3 protein. The sample gives about 340,000 distinct CDR3 sequences, about an eighth of which show up once; about 4% is in the top ten. The sequencing here drew on PBMCs, taken from the stem cell graft. The receptor was isolated from a human donor who donated a stem cell graft to a child with Fanconi anemia. V and J are TRBV7-9 and TRBJ2-3, with D unresolved. The DNA of the CDR3 is TGTGCCAGCAGCTTAGGGGCCGGTGGCAGCAGCACAGATACGCAGTATTTT. Its translation is CASSLGAGGSSTDTQYF.